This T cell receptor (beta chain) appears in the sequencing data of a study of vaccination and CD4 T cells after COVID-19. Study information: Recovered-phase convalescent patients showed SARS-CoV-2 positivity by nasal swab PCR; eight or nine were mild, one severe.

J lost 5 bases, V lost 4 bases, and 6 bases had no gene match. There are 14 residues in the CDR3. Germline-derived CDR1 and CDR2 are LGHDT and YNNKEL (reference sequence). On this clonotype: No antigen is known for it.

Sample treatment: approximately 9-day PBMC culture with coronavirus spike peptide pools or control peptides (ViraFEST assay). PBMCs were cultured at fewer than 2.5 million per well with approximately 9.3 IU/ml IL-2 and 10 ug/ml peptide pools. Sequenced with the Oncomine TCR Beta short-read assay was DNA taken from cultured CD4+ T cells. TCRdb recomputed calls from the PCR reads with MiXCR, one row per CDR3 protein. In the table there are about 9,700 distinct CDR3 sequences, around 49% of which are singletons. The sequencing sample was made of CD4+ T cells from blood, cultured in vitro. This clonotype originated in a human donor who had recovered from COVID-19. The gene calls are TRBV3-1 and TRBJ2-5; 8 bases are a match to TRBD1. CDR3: CASSPATGDETQYF. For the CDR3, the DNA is TGTGCCAGCAGCCCGGCGACAGGGGATGAGACCCAGTACTTC.